This TCR beta chain emerged from a study of Graves' ophthalmopathy and Graves' hyperthyroidism. Study-level results: This model predicted ophthalmopathy progression (sensitivity approximately 68%, specificity roughly 72%).

The authors amplified TCR beta CDR3 regions, and they did so from RNA transcripts for repertoire sequencing. HTBI-primed RT-PCR formed the first round, and a multiplex PCR formed the second. TCRdb processed the multiplex PCR reads anew with MiXCR; each CDR3 protein has one entry. This table holds about 500,000 distinct CDR3 sequences, roughly 40% found once. The sample holds a few counts of this clonotype. Antigen unknown. From germline, CDR1 is SGHTA and CDR2 FQGNSA. With V trimmed by 2 bases and J by 5 bases, 4 bases remained unmatched. CDR3 length: 14 residues. The J gene is TRBJ2-3, the V gene TRBV7-2, with TRBD2 identical over 7 bases. The sequenced sample was peripheral blood or thyroid tissue (not recorded which). The source of this sequence is an adult man with Graves' hyperthyroidism. The CDR3 protein is CASSLIAGVDTQYF. The DNA for the CDR3 is TGTGCCAGCAGCTTAATTGCGGGGGTAGATACGCAGTATTTT.